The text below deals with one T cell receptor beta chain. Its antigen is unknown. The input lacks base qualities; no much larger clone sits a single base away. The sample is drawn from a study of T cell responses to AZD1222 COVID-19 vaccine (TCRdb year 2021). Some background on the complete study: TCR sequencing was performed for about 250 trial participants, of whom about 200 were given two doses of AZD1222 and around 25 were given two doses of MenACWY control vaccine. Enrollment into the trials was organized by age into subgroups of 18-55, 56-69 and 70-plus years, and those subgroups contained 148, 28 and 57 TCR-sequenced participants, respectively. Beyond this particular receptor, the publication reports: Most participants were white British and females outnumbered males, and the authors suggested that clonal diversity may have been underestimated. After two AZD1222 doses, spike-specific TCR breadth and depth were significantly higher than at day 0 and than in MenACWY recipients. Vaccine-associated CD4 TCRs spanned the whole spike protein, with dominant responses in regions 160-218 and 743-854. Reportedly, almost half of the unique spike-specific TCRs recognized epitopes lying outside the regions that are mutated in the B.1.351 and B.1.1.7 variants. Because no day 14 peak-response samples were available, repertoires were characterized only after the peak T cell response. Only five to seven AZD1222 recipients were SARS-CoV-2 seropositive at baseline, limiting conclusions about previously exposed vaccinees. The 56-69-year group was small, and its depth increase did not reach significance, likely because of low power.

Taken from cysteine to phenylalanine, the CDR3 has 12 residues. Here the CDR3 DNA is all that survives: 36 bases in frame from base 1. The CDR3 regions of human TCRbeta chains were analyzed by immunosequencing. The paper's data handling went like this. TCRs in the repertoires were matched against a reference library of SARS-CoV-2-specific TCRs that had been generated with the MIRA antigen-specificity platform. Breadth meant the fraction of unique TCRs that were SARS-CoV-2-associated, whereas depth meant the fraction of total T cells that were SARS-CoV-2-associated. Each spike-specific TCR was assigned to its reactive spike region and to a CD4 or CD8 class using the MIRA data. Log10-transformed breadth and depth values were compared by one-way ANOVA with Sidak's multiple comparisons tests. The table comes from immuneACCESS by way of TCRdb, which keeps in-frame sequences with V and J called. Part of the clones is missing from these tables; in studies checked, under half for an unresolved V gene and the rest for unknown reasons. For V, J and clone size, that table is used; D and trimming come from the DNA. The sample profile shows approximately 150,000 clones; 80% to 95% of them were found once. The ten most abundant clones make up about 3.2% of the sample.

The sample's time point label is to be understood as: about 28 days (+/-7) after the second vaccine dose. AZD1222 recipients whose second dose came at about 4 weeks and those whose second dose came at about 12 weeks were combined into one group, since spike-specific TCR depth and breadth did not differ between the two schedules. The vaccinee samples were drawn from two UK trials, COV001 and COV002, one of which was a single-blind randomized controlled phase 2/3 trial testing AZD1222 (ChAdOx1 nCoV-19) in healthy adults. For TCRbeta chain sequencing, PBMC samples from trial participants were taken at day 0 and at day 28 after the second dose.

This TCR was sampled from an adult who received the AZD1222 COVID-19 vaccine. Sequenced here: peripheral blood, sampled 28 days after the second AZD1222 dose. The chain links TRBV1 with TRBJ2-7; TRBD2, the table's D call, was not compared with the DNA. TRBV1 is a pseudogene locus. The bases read TGCACCAGCAGCCCTGGGCCGGGGGACCGGTACTTC. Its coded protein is CTSSPGPGDRYF.